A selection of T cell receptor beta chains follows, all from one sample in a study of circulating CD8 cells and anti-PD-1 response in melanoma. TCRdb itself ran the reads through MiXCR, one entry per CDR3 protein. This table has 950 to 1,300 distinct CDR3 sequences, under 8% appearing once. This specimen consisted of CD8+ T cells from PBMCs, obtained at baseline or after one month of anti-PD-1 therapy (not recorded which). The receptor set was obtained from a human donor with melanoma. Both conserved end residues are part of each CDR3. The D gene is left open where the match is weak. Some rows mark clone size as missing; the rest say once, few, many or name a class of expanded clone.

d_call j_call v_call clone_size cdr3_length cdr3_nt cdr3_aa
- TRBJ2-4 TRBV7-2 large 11 TGTGCCAGCAGCTTCGGTGCCATTCAGTACTTC CASSFGAIQYF
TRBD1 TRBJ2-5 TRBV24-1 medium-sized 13 TGTGCCACGGGCACAGGGGGCAAAGAGACCCAGTACTTC CATGTGGKETQYF
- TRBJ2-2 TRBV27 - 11 TGTGCCAGTTCAAAGGCAGGGGAGCTGTGCTTT CASSKAGELCF
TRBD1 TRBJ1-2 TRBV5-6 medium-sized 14 TGTGCCAGCAGCTTGGGAGGGGGCTCCTATGGCTACACCTTC CASSLGGGSYGYTF
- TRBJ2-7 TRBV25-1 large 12 TGTGCCAGCAGTGACCCCAAATACGAGCAGTACTTC CASSDPKYEQYF
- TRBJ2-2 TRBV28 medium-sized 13 TGTGCCAGCAGTTTATGGAGTTCCGGGGAGCTGTTTTTT CASSLWSSGELFF
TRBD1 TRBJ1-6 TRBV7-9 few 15 TGTGCCAGCAGAACCGGGACAGGGATGGGTTCACCCCTCCACTTT CASRTGTGMGSPLHF
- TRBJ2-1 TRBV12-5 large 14 TGTGCTAGTGGCTTACGGACAGCCTACAATGAGCAGTTCTTC CASGLRTAYNEQFF